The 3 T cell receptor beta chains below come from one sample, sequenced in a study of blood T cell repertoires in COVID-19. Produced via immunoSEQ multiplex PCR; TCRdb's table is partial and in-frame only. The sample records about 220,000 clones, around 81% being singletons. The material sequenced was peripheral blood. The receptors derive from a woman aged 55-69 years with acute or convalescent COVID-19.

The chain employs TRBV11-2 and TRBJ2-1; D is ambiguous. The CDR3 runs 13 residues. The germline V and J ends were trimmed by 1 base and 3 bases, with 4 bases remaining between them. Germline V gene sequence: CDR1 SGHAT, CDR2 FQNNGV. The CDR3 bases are TGTGCCAGCAGCTTAGTCCTCTACAATGAGCAGTTCTTC. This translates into CASSLVLYNEQFF.

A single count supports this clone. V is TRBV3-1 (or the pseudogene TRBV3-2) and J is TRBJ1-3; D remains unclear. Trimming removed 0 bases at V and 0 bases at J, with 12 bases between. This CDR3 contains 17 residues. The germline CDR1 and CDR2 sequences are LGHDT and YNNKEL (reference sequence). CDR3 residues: CASSQDIAAVSGNTIYF. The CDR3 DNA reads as TGTGCCAGCAGCCAAGATATAGCGGCAGTCTCTGGAAACACCATATATTTT.

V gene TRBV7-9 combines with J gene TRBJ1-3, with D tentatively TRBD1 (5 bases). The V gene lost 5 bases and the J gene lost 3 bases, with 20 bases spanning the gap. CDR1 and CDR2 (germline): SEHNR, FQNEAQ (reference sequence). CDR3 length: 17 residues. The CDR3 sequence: CASSRWGVVSDGNTIYF. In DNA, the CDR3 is TGTGCCAGCAGCCGATGGGGCGTGGTTTCTGATGGAAACACCATATATTTT.